The 24 T cell receptor beta chains listed next were all sequenced from one sample in a study of CD8 T cells in Susac syndrome. After extraction with the RNeasy kit, about 0.45 to 1 ug of the RNA was reverse transcribed using random hexamers. Each CDR3 protein is one row after TCRdb ran MiXCR on the immunoSEQ multiplex PCR reads. The repertoire consists of some 170,000 distinct CDR3 sequences, with roughly 94% occurring once and the leading ten covering approximately 0.099%. What was sequenced was CD4+ T cells from PBMCs. Receptors were obtained from a human donor with Susac syndrome.

The chain couples TRBV6-6 to TRBJ1-4; the match to TRBD1 covers 9 bases. The germline CDR1 and CDR2 sequences are MNHNY and SVGAGI (reference sequence). The CDR3 is 15 residues long. Trimming at V came to 4 bases and at J to 6 bases, leaving 6 bases not matched to a gene. The CDR3 reads CASSFPGQGDEKLFF. The CDR3 DNA follows: TGTGCCAGCAGTTTCCCGGGACAGGGTGATGAAAAACTGTTTTTT.

The chain employs TRBV6-2 or TRBV6-3 and TRBJ2-5, with D possibly being TRBD2 (6 bases). V gave up 2 bases and J gave up 5 bases, with 18 bases separating them. This CDR3 is built from 16 residues. CDR1 and CDR2 (germline): MNHEY, SVGEGT. In DNA, the CDR3 is TGTGCCAGCAGTTACGAGATTTTGCCGGGAGTGGAGACCCAGTACTTC. This translates into CASSYEILPGVETQYF.

The chain carries TRBV7-8 and TRBJ1-5; D possibly corresponds to TRBD1 (5 bases). Trimming left V 3 bases short and J 3 bases short, with 9 bases between. This CDR3 has 14 residues. The germline gives CDR1 SGHVS, CDR2 FQNEAQ. The CDR3 nucleotides are TGTGCCAGCAGCTTTCGACAGAACAATCAGCCCCAGCATTTT. Its protein is CASSFRQNNQPQHF.

This clonotype was seen a single time. The rearrangement joins TRBV27 to TRBJ2-1; 11 positions match TRBD1. The CDR3 length is 14 residues. The V and J ends lost 7 bases and 7 bases, in that order; junction bases with no gene match: 6. Per the germline V gene, CDR1 is MNHEY and CDR2 is SMNVEV (reference sequence). CDR3 in DNA: TGTGCCAGCAAAGGGACAGGGGGGAGAAATGAGCAGTTCTTC. Encoded protein: CASKGTGGRNEQFF.

The chain carries TRBV27 and TRBJ2-1; 9 bases agree with TRBD1. The CDR3 contains 15 residues. V dropped 6 bases and J dropped 6; count of bases not matched to a gene: 9. Germline lookup yields CDR1 MNHEY and CDR2 SMNVEV (reference sequence). CDR3 region: CASRAGQGGINEQFF. The CDR3 nucleotides are TGTGCCAGCAGAGCGGGACAGGGAGGAATCAATGAGCAGTTCTTC.

V gene TRBV3-1 combines with J gene TRBJ2-5; no definite D call. Trimming removed 4 bases from V and 2 bases from J, with 17 bases in between. The CDR3 loop spans 16 amino acids. Germline CDR1 and CDR2: LGHDT and YNNKEL (reference sequence). The CDR3 DNA is TGTGCCAGCAGCCCGTTTGATGCAGCGAAGCAAGAGACCCAGTACTTC. Residues: CASSPFDAAKQETQYF.

CDR3 sequence: CSARDPGLYEQYF. DNA for the CDR3: TGCAGTGCTAGAGATCCGGGGCTCTACGAGCAGTACTTC. The rearrangement joins TRBV20-1 to TRBJ2-7; the D call may be TRBD1 or TRBD2 (5 bases each). The CDR3 length is 13 residues. CDR1 is DFQATT and CDR2 is SNEGSKA in the germline V gene (reference sequence). Trimming took 0 bases from V and 3 from J, leaving 9 bases between them.

V and J are TRBV7-2 and TRBJ2-1; possible D gene TRBD2, 5 bases. Trimming stripped 5 bases from V and 7 bases from J, with 15 bases between. The germline gives CDR1 SGHTA, CDR2 FQGNSA. The CDR3 contains 14 residues. The CDR3 region has the DNA TGTGCCAGCAGCCCCTCGCTAGCAATTAATGAGCAGTTCTTC. Its protein product is CASSPSLAINEQFF.

The chain employs TRBV20-1 and TRBJ2-1, with a tentative D call TRBD2 (5 bases). CDR3 length equals 15 residues. V lost 0 bases to trimming and J lost 6 bases, with 15 bases between them. Germline CDR1 DFQATT, CDR2 SNEGSKA (reference sequence). The CDR3 coding sequence is TGCAGTGCTAGAGATAGGCGGGTTTCACCCAATGAGCAGTTCTTC. Amino acids: CSARDRRVSPNEQFF.

V is TRBV9 and J is TRBJ2-2, with unresolved D. Germline lookup yields CDR1 SGDLS and CDR2 YYNGEE. CDR3 length: 15 residues. Between the trimmed V and J ends, which lost 3 bases and 4 bases, there was a span of 13 bases. CDR3 sequence: CASSESYRATGELFF. The CDR3 DNA follows: TGTGCCAGCAGCGAATCCTATCGAGCCACCGGGGAGCTGTTTTTT.

The J gene is TRBJ2-1, the V gene TRBV29-1, with 8 bases fitting TRBD2. Germline CDR1 and CDR2: SQVTM and ANQGSEA. The J segment lost 5 bases and the V segment lost 7 bases, leaving 10 bases of the junction unmatched. This CDR3 comprises 14 residues. The CDR3 region has the DNA TGCAGCGCTACTAGCGGTCCAAGGGACAATGAGCAGTTCTTC. Translated, it gives CSATSGPRDNEQFF.

The chain recombines TRBV14 with TRBJ2-7, with no clear D. The CDR3 is 14 amino acids. The germline V and J ends were trimmed by 5 bases and 1 base, with 12 bases remaining between them. Germline V lookup: CDR1 SGHDN, CDR2 FVKESK. CDR3 coding DNA: TGTGCCAGCAGCGCGGTTACAGTATCCTACGAGCAGTACTTC. Translation gives CASSAVTVSYEQYF.

The chain couples TRBV27 to TRBJ1-1; D perhaps matches TRBD1 (5 bases). This CDR3 has 16 amino acids. Germline CDR1 reads MNHEY; CDR2 reads SMNVEV (reference sequence). Trimming removed 2 bases from V and 0 bases from J, with 13 bases in between. In DNA form, the CDR3 reads TGTGCCAGCAGTTTACGCCGGGACGGCTTGAACACTGAAGCTTTCTTT. Encoded protein: CASSLRRDGLNTEAFF.

The V call is TRBV7-9, the J call TRBJ2-3, with 10 bases that match TRBD2. The V gene end was trimmed by 2 bases and the J gene end by 2 bases; junction bases not matched to a gene: 7. The V gene's germline CDR1 is SEHNR and CDR2 FQNEAQ (reference sequence). The CDR3 runs to 17 residues. CDR3 nucleotides: TGTGCCAGCAGCTTATCGGACAGCGGGAGGGCCACAGATACGCAGTATTTT. Amino acids: CASSLSDSGRATDTQYF.

V is TRBV19 and J is TRBJ2-5, with TRBD2 matching over 14 bases. Germline V gene lookup returns CDR1 LNHDA and CDR2 SQIVND (reference sequence). The V gene end was trimmed by 5 bases and the J gene end by 3 bases; junction bases not matched to a gene: 5. The CDR3 runs 16 residues. The CDR3 reads CASSGGLAGGKETQYF. The CDR3 region has the DNA TGTGCCAGTAGTGGTGGACTAGCGGGAGGAAAAGAGACCCAGTACTTC.

V and J are TRBV6-5 and TRBJ1-1; D ambiguous. Germline CDR1 and CDR2: MNHEY and SVGAGI. The CDR3 contains 13 residues. V was clipped by 5 bases and J by 1 base, with 8 bases between them. For the CDR3, the DNA is TGTGCCAGCAGTCAACGACAGAACACTGAAGCTTTCTTT. It specifies CASSQRQNTEAFF.

V and J are TRBV24-1 and TRBJ2-6, with 7 bases fitting TRBD1. CDR3 length equals 17 residues. V dropped 6 bases and J dropped 0; count of bases not matched to a gene: 7. CDR1 is KGHDR, CDR2 SFDVKD, per germline. CDR3 nucleotide sequence: TGTGCCACCAGTAAGACAGGGACGAGCTCTGGGGCCAACGTCCTGACTTTC. As protein: CATSKTGTSSGANVLTF.

This chain joins TRBV3-1 and TRBJ1-4; D is unclear. CDR1 is LGHDT, CDR2 YNNKEL, per germline (reference sequence). V was trimmed by 2 bases and J by 7 bases, leaving 5 bases between them. The CDR3 covers 12 residues. Here the CDR3 reads CASSQNIEKLFF. The CDR3, as DNA: TGTGCCAGCAGCCAAAATATTGAAAAACTGTTTTTT.

This chain connects TRBV30 to TRBJ1-1; D is unclear. Per the germline V gene, CDR1 is GTSNPN and CDR2 is SVGIG (reference sequence). CDR3 size: 14 residues. Between the trimmed V and J ends, which lost 0 bases and 1 base, there was a span of 9 bases. The DNA for the CDR3 is TGTGCCTGGAGTGTAGCCGGTCCGAACACTGAAGCTTTCTTT. Protein sequence: CAWSVAGPNTEAFF.

The J gene is TRBJ2-3, the V gene TRBV20-1; a weak D match, TRBD2 (7 bases). The CDR3 length is 15 residues. The germline V and J ends were trimmed by 3 bases and 3 bases, with 16 bases remaining between them. Per the germline V gene, CDR1 is DFQATT and CDR2 is SNEGSKA (reference sequence). CDR3 protein: CSASRGALSTDTQYF. The DNA for the CDR3 is TGCAGTGCTAGCCGGGGGGCGCTTTCTACAGATACGCAGTATTTT.

V is TRBV7-2 and J is TRBJ1-1, with 10 bases fitting TRBD1. The CDR3 contains 15 residues. With V trimmed by 4 bases and J by 7 bases, 9 bases remained unmatched. CDR1 and CDR2 from the germline V gene are SGHTA and FQGNSA. CDR3 bases: TGTGCCAGCAGCTCAGGGACAGGGGCCCCCTTTGAAGCTTTCTTT. Translation gives CASSSGTGAPFEAFF.

This rearrangement joins TRBV2 to TRBJ2-5; no clear D gene. This CDR3 is built from 15 residues. V was trimmed by 3 bases and J by 5 bases, leaving 16 bases between them. Germline V CDR1 and CDR2: SNHLY, FYNNEI. The CDR3 here is CASSDRPVKVETQYF. The CDR3 nucleotides read TGTGCCAGCAGTGACCGGCCGGTGAAGGTCGAGACCCAGTACTTC.

The genes are TRBV27 and TRBJ1-2, with D unresolved. Per the germline V gene, CDR1 is MNHEY and CDR2 is SMNVEV (reference sequence). The CDR3 contains 16 residues. Trimming shortened V by 2 bases and J by 2 bases, and 15 bases separated the two germline ends. CDR3 nucleotides: TGTGCCAGCAGTTTAAGAGCGGGGAGAGCGAACTATGGCTACACCTTC. It is translated as CASSLRAGRANYGYTF.

CDR3 sequence (DNA): TGTGCCTCGTCACTGTTACGTGAGCAGTTCTTC. The encoded protein is CASSLLREQFF. The chain employs TRBV30 and TRBJ2-1; unclear D gene. Germline assignment: CDR1 GTSNPN and CDR2 SVGIG (reference sequence). V gave up 7 bases and J gave up 9 bases, with 13 bases separating them. The CDR3 runs 11 residues.